This T cell receptor (beta chain) was found in a study of T cell repertoires in cytomegalovirus infection. The overall study: A matching HLA type, together with CMV infection, was signaled by public TCR beta signatures.

To note about this clonotype: The antigen remains undetermined.

TCRdb passed the reads through MiXCR, listing each CDR3 protein once. The profile covers approximately 350,000 distinct CDR3 sequences, with approximately 35% appearing a single time and around an eighth taken by the ten largest. After removal of 4 bases from V and 2 bases from J, the junction contained 7 bases not matched to a gene. Germline CDR1 reads KGHSH; CDR2 reads LQKENI. The CDR3 is 16 amino acids. The sample was cultured PBMCs, taken from culture after CMV antigen stimulation. The clonotype was recovered from a human donor in good health (CMV status not recorded). Some clones in this sample may be carry-over from other donors' samples. This chain links TRBV18 with TRBJ2-5; TRBD2 aligns across 10 bases. This chain's CDR3 is CASSRLAGAKQETQYF. CDR3 sequence (DNA): TGTGCCAGCTCACGCCTAGCGGGAGCTAAGCAAGAGACCCAGTACTTC.